Shown below are 8 T cell receptor beta chains from a single sample sequenced in a study of T cell responses to AZD1222 COVID-19 vaccine (dated by TCRdb to the early 2020s). Libraries came from the immunoSEQ multiplex PCR assay. TCRdb provides this immuneACCESS table in a form limited to in-frame rearrangements. Some clones are lacking; in checked studies, under half of them reflect an unresolved V gene, and why the rest are absent is not known. This sample comprises about 100,000 clones, roughly nine tenths of them detected only once. The ten most abundant clones make up around 8.4% of the sample. The time point tag for this specimen amounts to: about 28 days (+/-7) after the second vaccine dose. Specimen: peripheral blood, collected 28 days after the second AZD1222 dose. Source of these receptors: an adult who received the AZD1222 COVID-19 vaccine.

This clone was picked up one time. The rearrangement uses TRBV7-9 and TRBJ1-2, with TRBD1 matching over 9 bases. The CDR3 length is 16 residues. V lost 5 bases, J lost 7 bases, and 14 bases stayed unmatched. Germline V lookup: CDR1 SEHNR, CDR2 FQNEAQ (reference sequence). The CDR3: CASSGAGTGRRSGYTF. The CDR3, as DNA: TGTGCCAGCAGCGGAGCCGGGACAGGGAGGAGGAGTGGCTACACCTTC.

V is TRBV4-3 and J is TRBJ2-6, with D perhaps TRBD2 (6 bases). Looked up from germline, CDR1 is LGHNA and CDR2 is YSLEER. With 0 bases removed from V and 2 bases from J, the gap between germline ends came to 11 bases. The CDR3 spans 17 residues. DNA of the CDR3: TGCGCCAGCAGCCAAGATCTGGGGGGTACTGGGGCCAACGTCCTGACTTTC. Translating it yields CASSQDLGGTGANVLTF.

This chain joins TRBV2 and TRBJ2-3; D uncertain. CDR1 is SNHLY and CDR2 is FYNNEI in the germline V gene. Trimming took off 6 bases at V and 2 bases at J, with 15 bases between the two ends. There are 15 residues in the CDR3. DNA of the CDR3: TGTGCCAGCAGGAGTACAGCGATGGCCACAGATACGCAGTATTTT. This translates into CASRSTAMATDTQYF.

A single count supports this clone. CDR3 region: CASSIRGAEYTEAFF. DNA of the CDR3: TGTGCCAGTAGTATCCGGGGGGCTGAGTACACTGAAGCTTTCTTT. The chain links TRBV19 to TRBJ1-1, with D perhaps TRBD1 (6 bases). CDR3 length: 15 residues. Germline-derived CDR1 and CDR2 are LNHDA and SQIVND (reference sequence). V lost 3 bases, J lost 3 bases, and 14 bases lay in between.

V gene TRBV28 combines with J gene TRBJ2-1, with a tentative D call TRBD2 (6 bases). The V end lost 8 bases, the J end lost 5 bases, and 22 bases lay between the germline ends. Germline-derived CDR1 and CDR2 are MDHEN and SYDVKM. The CDR3 spans 16 residues. CDR3 loop: CASVLTLAAEDNEQFF. CDR3 nucleotides: TGTGCCAGCGTCCTCACTTTAGCGGCAGAAGACAATGAGCAGTTCTTC.

This clone appeared once. This chain links TRBV6-6 with TRBJ1-5; D is possibly TRBD1 (5 bases). Trimming cost V 7 bases and J 1 base, with 8 bases left between them. Germline CDR1 is MNHNY and CDR2 is SVGAGI (reference sequence). CDR3 length: 13 amino acids. Here the CDR3 DNA reads TGTGCCAGCATGGAGGGGAGCAATCAGCCCCAGCATTTT. It codes for CASMEGSNQPQHF.

The sample holds one count of this clone. This chain connects TRBV6-1 to TRBJ2-1, with TRBD2 identical over 14 bases. The CDR3 runs to 16 residues. Per the germline V gene, CDR1 is MNHNS and CDR2 is SASEGT. V lost 0 bases to trimming and J lost 8 bases; unmatched junction nucleotides: 3. The CDR3 nucleotides are TGTGCCAGCAGTGAAGCGGGGACTAGCGGGAGCCATGAGCAGTTCTTC. Translation: CASSEAGTSGSHEQFF.

CDR3 region: CASSTGLAGEETQYF. CDR3 in DNA: TGTGCCAGCAGTACGGGACTAGCGGGAGAGGAGACCCAGTACTTC. The V gene is TRBV11-3, the J gene TRBJ2-5; 14 nucleotides match TRBD2. V lost 6 bases to trimming and J lost 5 bases; unmatched junction nucleotides: 5. The CDR3 is made up of 15 amino acids. The germline gives CDR1 SGHNT, CDR2 YENEEA.